This TCR beta chain was obtained from a study of beta chain features in type 1 diabetes. Study-wide findings and caveats: Moderate yet significant TCRB CDR3 shortening was seen in Type 1 diabetes patients in all four CD4+ subsets.

Since all of the isolated RNA was reverse transcribed, expressed TCRB transcripts were what got sequenced. Sequencing was performed with immunoSEQ multiplex PCR; in TCRdb, only in-frame clones are kept and a portion is missing. The table includes some 350,000 clones, less than 15% detected once. The CDR3 is 10 amino acids. CDR1 DFQATT and CDR2 SNEGSKA come from the germline V gene (reference sequence). The V end lost 4 bases, the J end lost 4 bases, and 5 bases lay between the germline ends. Only a few counts were recorded for this clone. The target antigen is unknown. The V and J genes are TRBV20-1 and TRBJ2-7, with D maybe TRBD1 (5 bases). The origin of this receptor is a woman younger than 35 with type 1 diabetes. Input material: naive CD4+ T cells from blood. CDR3 nucleotides: TGCAGTGCTAAGGGGTACGAGCAGTACTTC. Protein: CSAKGYEQYF.